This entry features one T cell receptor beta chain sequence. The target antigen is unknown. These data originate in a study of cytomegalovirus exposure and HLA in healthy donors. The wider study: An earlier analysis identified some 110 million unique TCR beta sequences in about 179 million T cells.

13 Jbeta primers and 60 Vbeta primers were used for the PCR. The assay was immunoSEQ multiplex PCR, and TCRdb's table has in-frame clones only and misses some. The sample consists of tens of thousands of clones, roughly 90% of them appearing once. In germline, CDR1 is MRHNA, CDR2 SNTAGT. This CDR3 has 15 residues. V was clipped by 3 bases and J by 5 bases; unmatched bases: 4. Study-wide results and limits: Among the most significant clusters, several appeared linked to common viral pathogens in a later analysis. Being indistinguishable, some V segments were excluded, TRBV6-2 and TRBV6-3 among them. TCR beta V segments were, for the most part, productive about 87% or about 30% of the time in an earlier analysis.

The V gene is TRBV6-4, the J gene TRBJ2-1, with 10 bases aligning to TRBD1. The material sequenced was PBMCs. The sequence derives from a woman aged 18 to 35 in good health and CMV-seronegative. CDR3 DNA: TGTGCCAGCAGTGAGGGGACAGGGGACCACAATGAGCAGTTCTTC. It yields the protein CASSEGTGDHNEQFF.